The entry below gives a single TCR beta chain sequence along with its context. Germline CDR1 MNHEY, CDR2 SVGAGI. Trimming at V came to 0 bases and at J to 4 bases, leaving 0 bases not matched to a gene. The CDR3 has 16 residues. In the authors' methods: Amplifying reference gene primers gave estimates of nucleated cell counts. Clones were read by immunoSEQ multiplex PCR, and TCRdb kept only the in-frame ones, dropping some. Clonal size and the V and J genes are those of that table, whereas D and trimming came from the DNA. The sample has around 160,000 clones; 80% to 90% are singletons. The record originates from a study of blood T cell repertoires in COVID-19. Looking at the study overall: Acute and convalescent COVID-19 specimens originated in the United States, Italy and Spain. T cells, B-cell-depleted T cells, or PBMCs supplied cDNA or gDNA.

Sequencing was carried out using peripheral blood. The chain has TRBV6-5 and TRBJ2-1; 13 bases fit TRBD2. The clonotype comes from a man aged 18-30 years with COVID-19, enrolled during active disease. CDR3: CASSYSTSGGYNEQFF. The CDR3 coding sequence is TGTGCCAGCAGTTACTCGACTAGCGGGGGGTACAATGAGCAGTTCTTC.